This TCR beta chain was obtained from a study of molecular identifiers for immune sequencing clone quantification. Study-level results: Underestimation of highly expanded clone sizes could arise where identical TCR molecules share a barcode.

Previously described methods and listed TCR primers were used for bulk TCR libraries. In TCRdb, the PCR reads were re-called with MiXCR into one record per CDR3 protein. The table includes about 330,000 distinct CDR3 sequences, about a quarter detected once. The CDR3 is 17 residues long. CDR1 is MDHEN and CDR2 is SYDVKM in the germline V gene. V was trimmed by 1 base and J by 1 base, leaving 11 bases between them. Remarks on this clonotype: Its antigen is as yet unknown.

Sequencing was performed on naive CD8+ T cells from blood, with Jurkat cell RNA spiked in. Described subset: FACS-sorted CD8+CD4-CCR7+CD45RA+ naive T cells. V is TRBV28 and J is TRBJ2-6, with D tentatively TRBD1 (6 bases). The receptor's source is a human donor in good health. Some libraries in this study had Jurkat cell RNA spiked in. CDR3 sequence reads: CASSLLTTGSGANVLTF. The CDR3 DNA reads TGTGCCAGCAGTTTATTAACCACAGGGTCTGGGGCCAACGTCCTGACTTTC.